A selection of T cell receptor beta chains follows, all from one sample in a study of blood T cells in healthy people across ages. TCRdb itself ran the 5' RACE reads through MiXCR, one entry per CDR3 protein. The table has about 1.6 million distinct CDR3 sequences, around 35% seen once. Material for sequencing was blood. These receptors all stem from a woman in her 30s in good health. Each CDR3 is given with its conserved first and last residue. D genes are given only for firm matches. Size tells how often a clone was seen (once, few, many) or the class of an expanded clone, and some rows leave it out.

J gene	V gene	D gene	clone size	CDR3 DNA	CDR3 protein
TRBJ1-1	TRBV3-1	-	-	TGTGCCAGCAGCCACGGGACCAACAGGGACACTGAAGCTTTCTTT	CASSHGTNRDTEAFF
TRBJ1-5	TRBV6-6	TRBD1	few	TGTGCCAGCAGACAACGACAGGGTTACAATCAGCCCCAGCATTTT	CASRQRQGYNQPQHF
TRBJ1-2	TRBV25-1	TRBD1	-	TGTGCCAGCAGGGGCTTCCGGGACAGGGAGGTTTACACCTTC	CASRGFRDREVYTF
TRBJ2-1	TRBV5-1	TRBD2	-	TGCGCCAGCAGCCCAGGACTAGCGGGGCATTCGAGCTCCTACAATGAGCAGTTCTTC	CASSPGLAGHSSSYNEQFF
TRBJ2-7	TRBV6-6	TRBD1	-	TGTGCCAGCAGGGGAGCGGACAGGACCTACGAGCAGTACTTC	CASRGADRTYEQYF
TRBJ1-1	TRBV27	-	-	TGTGCCAGCAGTTTTCCGGGCGGCTTTGAAGCTTTCTTT	CASSFPGGFEAFF
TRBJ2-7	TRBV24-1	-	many	TGTGCCACCAATCAAGGGCAAGGCTACGAGCAGTACTTC	CATNQGQGYEQYF
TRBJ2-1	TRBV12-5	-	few	TGTGCTAGTGGTTTGGTAGCGAATGAGCAGTTCTTC	CASGLVANEQFF
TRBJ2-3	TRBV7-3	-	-	TGTGCCAGCAGCCCCCCTAGCTCTTCTACCACAGATACGCAGTATTTT	CASSPPSSSTTDTQYF
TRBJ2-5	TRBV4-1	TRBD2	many	TGCGCCAGCAGCCACACCGGACTAGCGGGGGGCCCGTACCAAGAGACCCAGTACTTC	CASSHTGLAGGPYQETQYF
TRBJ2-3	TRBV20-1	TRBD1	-	TGCAGTGCCGCGGTGGCGGGACAGGGGTTTGATACGCAGTATTTT	CSAAVAGQGFDTQYF
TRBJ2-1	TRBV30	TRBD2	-	TGTGCCTGGAGGGGGGGGGGGGACAATGAGCAGTTCTTC	CAWRGGGDNEQFF
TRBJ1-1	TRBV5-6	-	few	TGTGCCAGCAGCTTGGAGGCAGGGTCGTCCCCAGGAGCCACTGAAGCTTTCTTT	CASSLEAGSSPGATEAFF
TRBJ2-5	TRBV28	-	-	TGTGCCAGCAGTCCACCGACAGGACAATACCAAGAGACCCAGTACTTC	CASSPPTGQYQETQYF
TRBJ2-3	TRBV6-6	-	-	TGTGCCAGCAGTTCCTATCTTACAGGACCCTTCACAGATACGCAGTATTTT	CASSSYLTGPFTDTQYF
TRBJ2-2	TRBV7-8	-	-	TGTGCCAGCAGCCCTGGGCATTTAGCGAACACCGGGGAGCTGTTTTTT	CASSPGHLANTGELFF
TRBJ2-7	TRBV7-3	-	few	TGTGCCAGCAGCTTGGACGGGACGGACTCCTACGAGCAGTACTTC	CASSLDGTDSYEQYF
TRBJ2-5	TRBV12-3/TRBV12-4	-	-	TGTGCCAGCAGTCTCCTCCCTACAGGAAACGAGCGGTACTTC	CASSLLPTGNERYF